This entry is about one TCR beta chain. The antigen remains undetermined. This record comes from a study of cytomegalovirus exposure and HLA in healthy donors. Overall study context: Early release data held tens of millions of unique TCRs from HLA-typed donors. The study, taken as a whole, reports: In vitro testing confirmed a few CMV-associated chains as specific for CMV antigens.

The CDR3 runs to 12 residues. CDR1 and CDR2 (germline): SGHTA, FQGNSA. Trimming removed 2 bases from V and 6 bases from J, with 7 bases in between. 13 Jbeta primers and 60 Vbeta primers were used for the PCR. In the original processing: Approximately 11 million shared chains were among some 80 million unique TCR beta chains counted in a later analysis. Some clones are missing from TCRdb's copy, which holds only in-frame ones; the method was immunoSEQ multiplex PCR. D and trimming were read from the DNA, whereas the V and J calls and clone size are those reported in that table. The sample records roughly 150,000 clones, 75% to 90% being singletons.

The chain employs TRBV7-2 and TRBJ1-2; no firm D call. This TCR was recovered from a young woman in good health and CMV-seronegative. The material sequenced was PBMCs. This CDR3 reads CASSLNRDGYTF. The CDR3 DNA reads TGTGCCAGCAGCTTAAACCGGGATGGCTACACCTTC.